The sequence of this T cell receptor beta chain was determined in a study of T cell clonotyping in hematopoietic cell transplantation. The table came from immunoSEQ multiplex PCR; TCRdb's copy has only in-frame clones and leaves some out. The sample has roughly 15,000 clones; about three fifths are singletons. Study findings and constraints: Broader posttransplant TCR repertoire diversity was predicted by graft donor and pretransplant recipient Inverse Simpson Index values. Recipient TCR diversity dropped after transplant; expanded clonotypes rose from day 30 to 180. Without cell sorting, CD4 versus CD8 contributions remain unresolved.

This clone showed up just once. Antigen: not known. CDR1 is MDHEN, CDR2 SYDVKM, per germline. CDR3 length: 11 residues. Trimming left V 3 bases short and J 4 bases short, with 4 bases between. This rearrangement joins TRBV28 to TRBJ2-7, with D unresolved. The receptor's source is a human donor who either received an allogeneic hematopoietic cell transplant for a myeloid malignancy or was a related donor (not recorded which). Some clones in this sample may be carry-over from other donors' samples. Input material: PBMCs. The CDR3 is CASSFGYEQYF. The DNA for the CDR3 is TGTGCCAGCAGTTTTGGTTACGAGCAGTACTTC.